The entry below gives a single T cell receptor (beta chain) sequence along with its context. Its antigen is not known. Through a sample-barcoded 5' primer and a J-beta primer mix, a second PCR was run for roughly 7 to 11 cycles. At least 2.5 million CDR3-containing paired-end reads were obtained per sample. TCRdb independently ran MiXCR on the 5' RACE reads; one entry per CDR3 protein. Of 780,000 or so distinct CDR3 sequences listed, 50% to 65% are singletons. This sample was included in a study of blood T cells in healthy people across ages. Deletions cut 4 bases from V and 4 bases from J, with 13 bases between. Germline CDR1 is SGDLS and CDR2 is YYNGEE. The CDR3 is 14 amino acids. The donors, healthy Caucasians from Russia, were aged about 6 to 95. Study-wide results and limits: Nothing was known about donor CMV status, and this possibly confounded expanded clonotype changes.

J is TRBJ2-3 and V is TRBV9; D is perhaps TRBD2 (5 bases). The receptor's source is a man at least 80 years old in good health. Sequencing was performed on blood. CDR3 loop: CASSPSSGSDTQYF. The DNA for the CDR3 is TGTGCCAGCAGCCCTAGTTCGGGGTCAGATACGCAGTATTTT.